Detailed here is one TCR beta chain. Its target is not known. This sample was taken from a study of cytomegalovirus exposure and HLA in healthy donors. Whole-study context: Researchers found that approximately 80% of almost 400 genotyped donors fell within the Caucasian-associated ancestry cluster.

Broader study findings: The CMV antigen specificity of a few CMV-associated chains was confirmed through in vitro analysis. In a later analysis, TCR beta V- and J-gene trimming was associated with a missense DCLRE1C variant.

Germline V gene sequence: CDR1 MNHNY, CDR2 SVGAGI (reference sequence). CDR3 size: 14 residues. V was shortened by 6 bases and J by 0 bases, with 9 bases between the two germline ends. Researchers ran the PCR with 60 Vbeta and 13 Jbeta primers. Sequenced by immunoSEQ multiplex PCR; TCRdb stores in-frame clones only, minus some. This sample has under 200,000 clones, with just under 80% found just once. The receptor's source is a woman aged 25 to 45 in good health and CMV-seropositive. Sequences were obtained from PBMCs. This rearrangement joins TRBV6-6 to TRBJ1-3; D uncertain. The CDR3 region has the DNA TGTGCCAGCAGCCCCGCGCCCTCTGGAAACACCATATATTTT. Translation gives CASSPAPSGNTIYF.